This TCR beta chain derives from a study of blood T cell repertoires in COVID-19. On the study more broadly: Samples representing acute and convalescent COVID-19 were sourced from the United States, Italy and Spain. T cells, B-cell-depleted T cells, or PBMCs provided the cDNA or gDNA that served as material.

In the source study's methods: How many nucleated cells were present was estimated from reference gene primer amplification. Repertoires were generated with immunoSEQ multiplex PCR, while TCRdb's copy carries only in-frame clones and drops some. The D gene and trimming were derived from the DNA, and the V and J assignments and clone size from that table. The table shows around 40,000 clones, with roughly nine tenths occurring only once. Trimming removed 0 bases at V and 5 bases at J, with 7 bases between. The V gene's germline CDR1 is SGHTA and CDR2 FQGNSA. CDR3 length: 13 amino acids. The source is a human donor in a cohort sampled during active COVID-19. The sample consisted of peripheral blood. The chain employs TRBV7-2 and TRBJ2-5; D is uncertain. In nucleotides, the CDR3 is TGTGCCAGCAGCTTAGCGCGGCGGGAGACCCAGTACTTC. Its protein product is CASSLARRETQYF. The whole variable domain, filled in from reference TRBV7-2 and TRBJ2-5, reads GAGVSQSPSNKVTEKGKDVELRCDPISGHTALYWYRQSLGQGLEFLIYFQGNSAPDKSGLPSDRFSAERTGGSVSTLTIQRTQQEDSAVYLCASSLARRETQYFGPGTRLLVL.